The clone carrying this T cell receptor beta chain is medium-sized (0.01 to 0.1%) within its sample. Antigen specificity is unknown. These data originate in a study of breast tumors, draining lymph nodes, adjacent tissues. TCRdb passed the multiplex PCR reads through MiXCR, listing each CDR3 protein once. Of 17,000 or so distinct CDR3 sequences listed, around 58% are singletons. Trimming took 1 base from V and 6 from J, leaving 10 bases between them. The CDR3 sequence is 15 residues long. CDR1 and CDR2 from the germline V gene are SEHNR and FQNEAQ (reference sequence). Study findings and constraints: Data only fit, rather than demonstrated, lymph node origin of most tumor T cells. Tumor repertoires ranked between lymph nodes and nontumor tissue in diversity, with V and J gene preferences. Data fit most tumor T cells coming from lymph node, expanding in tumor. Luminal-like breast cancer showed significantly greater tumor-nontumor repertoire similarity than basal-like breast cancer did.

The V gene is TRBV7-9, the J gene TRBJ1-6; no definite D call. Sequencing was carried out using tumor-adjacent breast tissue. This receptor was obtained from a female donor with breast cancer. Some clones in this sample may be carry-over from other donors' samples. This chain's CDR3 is CASSLVSSGNSPLHF. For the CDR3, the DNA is TGTGCCAGCAGCTTAGTGTCCAGCGGTAATTCACCCCTCCACTTT. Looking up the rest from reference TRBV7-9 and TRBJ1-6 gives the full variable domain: DTGVSQNPRHKITKRGQNVTFRCDPISEHNRLYWYRQTLGQGPEFLTYFQNEAQLEKSRLLSDRFSAERPKGSFSTLEIQRTEQGDSAMYLCASSLVSSGNSPLHFGNGTRLTVT.